This T cell receptor (beta chain) emerged from a study of CD8 T cells in Susac syndrome. Trimming took off 7 bases at V and 0 bases at J, with 3 bases between the two ends. Germline assignment: CDR1 LNHDA and CDR2 SQIVND (reference sequence). This CDR3 spans 11 amino acids. An input of about 0.5 to 1 ug of RNA was subjected to reverse transcription using random hexamers. The CDR3 of TCR beta was amplified by immunoSEQ multiplex PCR across 54 Vbeta and 13 Jbeta. TCRdb re-analysed the immunoSEQ multiplex PCR reads in MiXCR, keeping a single row per CDR3 protein. Counted here are 200,000 to 300,000 distinct CDR3 sequences, around 93% occurring once; the ten biggest clones make up approximately 0.072%. From blood CD8+ and CD4+ T cells, TCR beta sequences were generated.

This chain links TRBV19 with TRBJ1-1; unclear D gene. Sequencing was done on a sample of CD4+ T cells from PBMCs. This clonotype originated in a human donor with multiple sclerosis. The CDR3 DNA reads as TGTGCCAGTAAGATGAACACTGAAGCTTTCTTT. It codes for CASKMNTEAFF.